The 10 T cell receptor beta chains below all came from one sample that was sequenced in a study of T-cell reconstitution after alpha-beta-depleted transplantation in children. Researchers prepared the TCRbeta library using unique molecular identifiers, the study reports. MiXCR, run by TCRdb on the PCR reads, gives a single entry per CDR3 protein. The sample contains just under 550,000 distinct CDR3 sequences, approximately 20% of which appear only once. The sequencing here drew on PBMCs from the stem cell graft donor, taken from the stem cell graft. These receptor sequences come from a human donor who donated a stem cell graft to a child with acute lymphoblastic leukemia.

Only a few counts were recorded for this clonotype. The chain carries TRBV29-1 and TRBJ1-1, with a tentative D call TRBD1 (6 bases). Germline loops: CDR1 SQVTM, CDR2 ANQGSEA. Trimming cost V 6 bases and J 5 bases, with 22 bases left between them. There are 15 residues in the CDR3. The CDR3 reads CSVEGVGGGKTEAFF. The CDR3 DNA sequence: TGCAGCGTCGAGGGAGTAGGAGGGGGAAAGACTGAAGCTTTCTTT.

Many counts were recorded for this clonotype. V gene TRBV3-1 combines with J gene TRBJ2-7; D may be TRBD1 (7 bases). The CDR3 runs 19 residues. The V end was cut by 0 bases, the J end by 5 bases, with 26 bases between. Germline CDR1 reads LGHDT; CDR2 reads YNNKEL (reference sequence). The CDR3 sequence is CASSQDPVRRDSLFHEQYF. In DNA form, the CDR3 reads TGTGCCAGCAGCCAAGATCCCGTACGGCGGGACAGCTTATTCCACGAGCAGTACTTC.

The V and J genes are TRBV5-4 and TRBJ1-4; 9 positions agree with TRBD1. Germline V gives CDR1 SGHNT, CDR2 YYREEE (reference sequence). Trimming took 3 bases from V and 10 from J; bases not matched to a gene: 4. The CDR3 extends over 13 amino acids. DNA of the CDR3: TGTGCCAGCAGCTCCCCGACAGGGGGAAAACTGTTTTTT. Its translation: CASSSPTGGKLFF. The full variable domain, its missing parts supplied by reference TRBV5-4 and TRBJ1-4, is ETGVTQSPTHLIKTRGQQVTLRCSSQSGHNTVSWYQQALGQGPQFIFQYYREEENGRGNFPPRFSGLQFPNYSSELNVNALELDDSALYLCASSSPTGGKLFFGSGTQLSVL.

V is TRBV14 and J is TRBJ1-1; D gene ambiguous. Per the germline V gene, CDR1 is SGHDN and CDR2 is FVKESK. The CDR3 spans 16 residues. Trimming shortened V by 3 bases and J by 2 bases, and 16 bases separated the two germline ends. CDR3 protein: CASSQVIQTVNTEAFF. The CDR3 coding sequence is TGTGCCAGCAGCCAGGTCATCCAAACTGTAAACACTGAAGCTTTCTTT.

This clonotype showed up just a few times. This chain joins TRBV15 and TRBJ2-1; TRBD2 matches 8 bases. After removal of 2 bases from V and 2 bases from J, the junction contained 5 bases not matched to a gene. The CDR3 covers 16 residues. CDR1 LNHNV and CDR2 YYDKDF come from the germline V gene (reference sequence). The CDR3 DNA reads as TGTGCCACCAGCAGACGGGGGGGACTTCCCTACAATGAGCAGTTCTTC. Translating gives CATSRRGGLPYNEQFF.

The V gene is TRBV23-1, the J gene TRBJ2-1, with TRBD2 identical over 12 bases. TRBV23-1 is an open reading frame, and its role is uncertain. This CDR3 contains 16 residues. V lost 3 bases and J lost 3; bases outside the gene matches: 3. In DNA form, the CDR3 reads TGCGCCAGCAGTCATCCACTAGCGGGAGGCTACAATGAGCAGTTCTTC. It codes for CASSHPLAGGYNEQFF.

This clonotype was counted a few times. The chain uses TRBV5-1 and TRBJ2-7; perhaps TRBD1 as D (5 bases). The CDR3 is made up of 14 amino acids. V was cut by 2 bases and J by 1 base, with 10 bases left in between. Germline lookup yields CDR1 SGHRS and CDR2 YFSETQ. The CDR3, as DNA: TGCGCCAGCAGCTTCGTGACAGAGTCCTACGAGCAGTACTTC. Its protein product is CASSFVTESYEQYF.

In its sample, this clonotype was seen a few times. The rearrangement uses TRBV4-1 and TRBJ2-3, with TRBD2 matching 8 bases. Trimming took 3 bases from V and 0 from J; bases not matched to a gene: 14. Looked up from germline, CDR1 is MGHRA and CDR2 is YSYEKL. The length of the CDR3 is 19 residues. DNA for the CDR3: TGCGCCAGCAGCCAGTTCGGGACTAGGGCTAGCCGAAGCACAGATACGCAGTATTTT. It translates to CASSQFGTRASRSTDTQYF.

This chain's CDR3 is CASSDGAGNYNEQFF. For the CDR3, the DNA is TGTGCCAGCAGTGACGGGGCAGGGAACTACAATGAGCAGTTCTTC. The J gene is TRBJ2-1, the V gene TRBV6-4; D might be TRBD1 (5 bases). Germline V lookup: CDR1 MRHNA, CDR2 SNTAGT. The V end was cut by 2 bases, the J end by 3 bases, with 11 bases between. This CDR3 contains 15 residues.

The chain uses TRBV12-3 or TRBV12-4 and TRBJ2-5; 12 bases fit TRBD1. V was pared by 4 bases and J by 5 bases, with 8 bases of the junction left unmatched. The CDR3 contains 16 residues. Here the CDR3 DNA reads TGTGCCAGCAGTTCCTGGGACAGGGGGCGTCACGAGACCCAGTACTTC. Amino acid sequence: CASSSWDRGRHETQYF.